Below, one T cell receptor beta chain is given with its context. What it binds is not known. This entry is derived from a study of CD8 T cells in ankylosing spondylitis. General study findings and limits: The authors found the disease-linked clones to be CD8+ and relatively rare in peripheral blood. Blood of patients with ankylosing spondylitis appeared to be characterized by a TCR beta motif of eight highly homologous variants. Significant enrichment of disease-linked clones was reportedly seen in matched ankylosing spondylitis synovial fluid.

Scientists made TCR beta libraries using quantitative 5'-RACE with molecular barcodes. TCRdb redid the calling of the 5' RACE reads with MiXCR, one entry per CDR3 protein. The sample consists of 200,000 to 250,000 distinct CDR3 sequences, over 9.5% of them appearing once. Germline lookup yields CDR1 SEHNR and CDR2 FQNEAQ (reference sequence). After removal of 5 bases from V and 0 bases from J, the junction contained 8 bases not matched to a gene. CDR3 length equals 16 residues. The sample consisted of blood, either unsorted or a sorted T cell fraction (not recorded which). The chain joins TRBV7-9 to TRBJ2-3, with TRBD2 matching over 7 bases. This TCR derives from a male donor with ankylosing spondylitis or in good health (not recorded which). The CDR3 DNA is TGTGCCAGCAGCACTGGGACTAACCCCAGCACAGATACGCAGTATTTT. This codes for CASSTGTNPSTDTQYF.